This T cell receptor beta chain derives from a study of CD8 T cells in Susac syndrome. The CDR3 sequence is 15 residues long. Trimming removed 4 bases from V and 3 bases from J; junction bases left unmatched: 5. In germline, CDR1 is PRHDT, CDR2 FYEKMQ (reference sequence). After extraction with the RNeasy kit, roughly 0.45 to 1 ug of the RNA was reverse transcribed using random hexamers. Each CDR3 protein is one row after TCRdb ran MiXCR on the immunoSEQ multiplex PCR reads. This sample carries around 160,000 distinct CDR3 sequences, roughly 93% of them seen once, and the ten largest clones take approximately 0.14%.

Sequenced sample: CD4+ T cells from PBMCs. The chain combines TRBV13 with TRBJ2-4, with 8 bases fitting TRBD1. The receptor was isolated from a human donor in good health. CDR3 sequence (DNA): TGTGCCAGCAGCTCAAGGACAGGGCTCAAAAACATTCAGTACTTC. Translation: CASSSRTGLKNIQYF.